This TCR beta chain was documented in a study of blood T cell repertoires in COVID-19. Background on the study: Acute-phase and convalescent COVID-19 samples originated in the United States, Italy and Spain.

The CDR3 has 13 residues. Looked up from germline, CDR1 is LGHNA and CDR2 is YSLEER. The V gene lost 0 bases and the J gene lost 5 bases, with 7 bases spanning the gap. Study processing details: Researchers report that nucleated cell counts were estimated from reference gene primer amplification. The method was immunoSEQ multiplex PCR; TCRdb's version includes in-frame clones alone and lacks a portion of them. D and trimming were read from the DNA, whereas the V and J calls and clone size are those reported in that table. The repertoire consists of more than 95,000 clones, with approximately 89% occurring once and the leading ten covering around 3.3%.

Sequencing was performed on peripheral blood. This chain connects TRBV4-3 to TRBJ1-2; D is uncertain. The sequence derives from a woman of 80 years or more with COVID-19, enrolled during active disease. The CDR3 DNA is TGCGCCAGCAGCCAAGACGGTATATATGGCTACACCTTC. The encoded protein is CASSQDGIYGYTF.